What follows are 30 T cell receptor beta chains derived from one specimen sequenced in a study of OX40 agonist ivuxolimab in advanced cancers. Measured with immunoSEQ multiplex PCR; TCRdb has only the in-frame clones, and not every one. This table has roughly 63,000 clones, around 86% appearing once. Material: CD4+ or CD8+ T cells sorted from blood, obtained in a trial of the OX40 agonist ivuxolimab. All receptors derive from an adult with an advanced solid tumor such as melanoma, head and neck, liver or kidney cancer.

This clone was seen only a few times. This chain links TRBV7-2 with TRBJ2-3; D not certain. Germline CDR1 is SGHTA and CDR2 is FQGNSA. Trimming took 6 bases from V and 2 from J, leaving 12 bases between them. This CDR3 has 14 amino acids. CDR3 protein: CASSFPISTDTQYF. The CDR3 DNA reads as TGTGCCAGCAGTTTCCCTATCTCCACAGATACGCAGTATTTT.

The chain links TRBV25-1 to TRBJ1-3, with D unclear. The V gene lost 5 bases and the J gene lost 2 bases, with 1 base spanning the gap. This CDR3 has 11 residues. Germline-derived CDR1 and CDR2 are MGHDK and SYGVNS. CDR3 coding DNA: TGTGCCAGCAGTCCTGGAAACACCATATATTTT. Translating gives CASSPGNTIYF.

This chain joins TRBV10-3 and TRBJ1-1; TRBD1 matches 7 bases. Unmatched junction bases numbered 12, after V lost 0 bases and J lost 11 bases. The CDR3 consists of 15 residues. The V gene's germline CDR1 is ENHRY and CDR2 SYGVKD. CDR3 coding DNA: TGTGCCATCAGTGAGTCGTCCGCAGGGGGTAGAGAGGCTTTCTTT. Encoded protein: CAISESSAGGREAFF.

V and J are TRBV6-4 and TRBJ2-2; TRBD1 agrees at 9 bases. There are 14 residues in the CDR3. V lost 6 bases to trimming and J lost 3 bases; unmatched junction nucleotides: 2. CDR1 and CDR2 (germline): MRHNA, SNTAGT. This CDR3 reads CASRTGGDTGELFF. The CDR3 nucleotides are TGTGCCAGCAGAACAGGGGGCGACACCGGGGAGCTGTTTTTT.

CDR3 residues: CASSSGMGYGYTF. The CDR3 DNA reads as TGTGCCAGCAGCTCCGGAATGGGCTATGGCTACACCTTC. The chain combines TRBV13 with TRBJ1-2; D not resolved. Germline V lookup: CDR1 PRHDT, CDR2 FYEKMQ (reference sequence). Between the trimmed V and J ends, which lost 4 bases and 4 bases, there was a span of 10 bases. CDR3 length: 13 residues.

The rearrangement uses TRBV30 and TRBJ1-1; D possibly corresponds to TRBD1 (6 bases). Germline V gene data show CDR1 as GTSNPN and CDR2 as SVGIG (reference sequence). This CDR3 spans 14 amino acids. The ends were cut back, 5 bases at V and 3 bases at J, with 16 bases in the middle. The CDR3 spells CAWGKGGWDTEAFF. The CDR3 nucleotides are TGTGCCTGGGGAAAGGGGGGATGGGACACTGAAGCTTTCTTT. Full variable domain (rest looked up from reference TRBV30 and TRBJ1-1): SQTIHQWPATLVQPVGSPLSLECTVEGTSNPNLYWYRQAAGRGLQLLFYSVGIGQISSEVPQNLSASRPQDRQFILSSKKLLLSDSGFYLCAWGKGGWDTEAFFGQGTRLTVV.

The rearrangement joins TRBV2 to TRBJ2-5; D might be TRBD1 (5 bases). TRBJ2-7 matches the DNA end more closely, so the J call is doubtful. The germline gives CDR1 SNHLY, CDR2 FYNNEI. This CDR3 is built from 12 residues. CDR3 amino acids: CASDEQGYEQYF. CDR3 nucleotides: TGTGCCAGCGACGAGCAGGGATACGAGCAGTACTTC.

V gene TRBV9 combines with J gene TRBJ2-1, with D perhaps assigned TRBD1 or TRBD2 (5 bases each). This CDR3 has 16 residues. Looked up from germline, CDR1 is SGDLS and CDR2 is YYNGEE. Trimming stripped 4 bases from V and 0 bases from J, with 14 bases between. The CDR3 bases are TGTGCCAGCAGCAAAGGGACGCCGAGCTCCTACAATGAGCAGTTCTTC. The encoded protein is CASSKGTPSSYNEQFF.

The V gene is TRBV9, the J gene TRBJ2-7, with 8 positions matching TRBD1. The germline V gene has CDR1 SGDLS and CDR2 YYNGEE. Unmatched junction bases numbered 5, after V lost 4 bases and J lost 2 bases. This CDR3 spans 14 amino acids. The CDR3 protein is CASSPGTGTYEQYF. As DNA, the CDR3 is TGTGCCAGCAGCCCCGGGACAGGAACCTACGAGCAGTACTTC.

CDR3 region: CASSLRGQWETQYF. DNA for the CDR3: TGTGCCAGCAGCTTGAGGGGGCAATGGGAGACCCAGTACTTC. J is TRBJ2-5 and V is TRBV5-5; 7 bases align to TRBD1. Trimming at V came to 1 base and at J to 5 bases, leaving 5 bases not matched to a gene. This CDR3 has 14 amino acids. Per the germline V gene, CDR1 is SGHKS and CDR2 is YYEKEE (reference sequence).

The chain has TRBV9 and TRBJ1-1; D call uncertain. The V and J ends lost 3 bases and 1 base respectively, with 22 bases between them. The CDR3 sequence is 18 residues long. Looked up from germline, CDR1 is SGDLS and CDR2 is YYNGEE. The CDR3 coding sequence is TGTGCCAGCAGCGCCACCCCAGGTTCGAGGTTCACGAACACTGAAGCTTTCTTT. Its translation is CASSATPGSRFTNTEAFF. Variable domain in full (rest from reference TRBV9 and TRBJ1-1): DSGVTQTPKHLITATGQRVTLRCSPRSGDLSVYWYQQSLDQGLQFLIQYYNGEERAKGNILERFSAQQFPDLHSELNLSSLELGDSALYFCASSATPGSRFTNTEAFFGQGTRLTVV.

This rearrangement joins TRBV2 to TRBJ1-5; unclear D gene. Germline V gene data show CDR1 as SNHLY and CDR2 as FYNNEI. V was shortened by 3 bases and J by 5 bases, with 17 bases between the two germline ends. There are 16 residues in the CDR3. The CDR3 DNA reads as TGTGCCAGCAGTGAGAATGGAGGGCCTGGTGATCAGCCCCAGCATTTT. Protein product: CASSENGGPGDQPQHF.

The rearrangement uses TRBV11-2 and TRBJ2-3; the match to TRBD2 covers 7 bases. Germline V CDR1 and CDR2: SGHAT, FQNNGV. J lost 2 bases, V lost 2 bases, and 7 bases had no gene match. The CDR3 length is 16 residues. In DNA form, the CDR3 reads TGTGCCAGCAGCTTACTAGGGAGCGGGAACACAGATACGCAGTATTTT. This sequence encodes CASSLLGSGNTDTQYF.

The J gene is TRBJ1-4, the V gene TRBV2; the match to TRBD1 covers 9 bases. Germline V gives CDR1 SNHLY, CDR2 FYNNEI. The CDR3 is 13 residues long. J gave up 6 bases and V 8 bases, and 4 bases lay outside the gene matches. CDR3 in amino acids: CASQGQGHEKLFF. The CDR3 DNA sequence: TGTGCCAGCCAAGGACAGGGGCATGAAAAACTGTTTTTT.

The rearrangement links TRBV7-9 to TRBJ2-1; TRBD1 matches 9 bases. The trim removed 4 bases at V and 7 bases at J, leaving 8 bases unmatched. The V gene's germline CDR1 is SEHNR and CDR2 FQNEAQ (reference sequence). The CDR3 runs to 15 residues. The CDR3 region is CASSSRQGVLNEQFF. CDR3 nucleotides: TGTGCCAGCAGCTCCAGACAGGGGGTGTTAAATGAGCAGTTCTTC.

In this sample, this clone turned up once. The chain links TRBV5-1 to TRBJ2-5; D gene unclear. CDR3 size: 13 residues. Germline V CDR1 and CDR2: SGHRS, YFSETQ. V lost 1 base to trimming and J lost 7 bases, with 11 bases between them. CDR3 in DNA: TGCGCCAGCAGCTTGTCAGGCCATGGGACCCAGTACTTC. Translation gives CASSLSGHGTQYF.

The rearrangement joins TRBV9 to TRBJ1-1; D perhaps matches TRBD1 (6 bases). Per germline, CDR1 SGDLS and CDR2 YYNGEE. V shed 4 bases and J shed 0 bases, with 13 bases lying between them. The CDR3 runs to 15 residues. For the CDR3, the DNA is TGTGCCAGCAGCACCCGGACAGAGTTGAACACTGAAGCTTTCTTT. It yields the protein CASSTRTELNTEAFF.

V and J are TRBV30 and TRBJ1-2; TRBD1 is a possible D gene (5 bases). The CDR3 is 13 amino acids. Trimming cost V 5 bases and J 6 bases, with 16 bases left between them. The V gene's germline CDR1 is GTSNPN and CDR2 SVGIG (reference sequence). The CDR3 here is CAWGDRVFNGYTF. CDR3 bases: TGTGCCTGGGGGGACCGTGTTTTTAATGGCTACACCTTC.

This clone was detected a few times. The chain employs TRBV20-1 and TRBJ1-1; D is ambiguous. V was trimmed by 5 bases and J by 8 bases, leaving 12 bases between them. The germline V gene has CDR1 DFQATT and CDR2 SNEGSKA (reference sequence). CDR3 size: 11 residues. The CDR3 DNA reads TGCAGTGCTGGACGAGAGAGGGAAGCTTTCTTT. Translation gives CSAGREREAFF.

This chain links TRBV19 with TRBJ1-5, with 8 bases identical to TRBD1. The CDR3 totals 15 residues. Germline assignment: CDR1 LNHDA and CDR2 SQIVND (reference sequence). The J segment lost 4 bases and the V segment lost 9 bases, leaving 11 bases of the junction unmatched. CDR3 loop: CASLPGDRSNQPQHF. Written as DNA, the CDR3 is TGTGCCAGCCTCCCCGGGGACAGGTCGAATCAGCCCCAGCATTTT.

V is TRBV28 and J is TRBJ1-5, with D hard to call. This CDR3 spans 12 amino acids. Looked up from germline, CDR1 is MDHEN and CDR2 is SYDVKM. V gave up 3 bases and J gave up 4 bases, with 4 bases separating them. Here the CDR3 reads CASSFINQPQHF. The CDR3 bases are TGTGCCAGCAGTTTTATAAATCAGCCCCAGCATTTT.

The V gene is TRBV10-3, the J gene TRBJ2-5, with D perhaps matching TRBD1 (5 bases). The germline CDR1 and CDR2 sequences are ENHRY and SYGVKD. Trimming pared 5 bases from V and 0 bases from J, leaving 10 bases between. This CDR3 region has 14 residues. For the CDR3, the DNA is TGTGCCATCAGTCTCGACAGTGACCAAGAGACCCAGTACTTC. It translates to CAISLDSDQETQYF.

The chain carries TRBV5-6 and TRBJ1-2, with D tentatively TRBD1 (5 bases). The length of the CDR3 is 13 residues. With 4 bases removed from V and 1 base from J, the gap between germline ends came to 8 bases. Germline loops: CDR1 SGHDT, CDR2 YYEEEE. CDR3 DNA sequence: TGTGCCAGCAGCCAAAGGGGTAACTATGGCTACACCTTC. This codes for CASSQRGNYGYTF.

The chain joins TRBV19 to TRBJ2-7; 7 positions agree with TRBD1. J gave up 3 bases and V 1 base, and 3 bases lay outside the gene matches. Germline V CDR1 and CDR2: LNHDA, SQIVND (reference sequence). This CDR3 is built from 14 residues. The CDR3 here is CASSIVDRIYEQYF. Written as DNA, the CDR3 is TGTGCCAGTAGTATAGTGGACAGGATCTACGAGCAGTACTTC.

This clone was recorded a few times. The V gene is TRBV12-5, the J gene TRBJ2-2; D not resolved. In germline, CDR1 is LGHNT, CDR2 FRNRAP. The CDR3 runs 13 residues. V shed 6 bases and J shed 0 bases, with 5 bases lying between them. As DNA, the CDR3 is TGTGCTAGTGGGCAGCCGAACACCGGGGAGCTGTTTTTT. It is translated as CASGQPNTGELFF.

The chain is built from TRBV7-2 and TRBJ2-4; no clear D gene. Trimming pared 5 bases from V and 0 bases from J, leaving 5 bases between. The CDR3 covers 13 residues. Germline assignment: CDR1 SGHTA and CDR2 FQGNSA. The CDR3 region has the DNA TGTGCCAGCAGCGGGATAGCCAAAAACATTCAGTACTTC. This sequence encodes CASSGIAKNIQYF. Filled out from reference TRBV7-2 and TRBJ2-4, the complete variable domain reads GAGVSQSPSNKVTEKGKDVELRCDPISGHTALYWYRQSLGQGLEFLIYFQGNSAPDKSGLPSDRFSAERTGGSVSTLTIQRTQQEDSAVYLCASSGIAKNIQYFGAGTRLSVL.

This clone occurred once. V usage is TRBV11-3 and J usage is TRBJ2-4, with a tentative D call TRBD1 (5 bases). V gave up 0 bases and J gave up 8 bases, with 14 bases separating them. Germline assignment: CDR1 SGHNT and CDR2 YENEEA. This CDR3 contains 15 residues. The CDR3 nucleotides read TGTGCCAGCAGCTTAGACCCTGCAGGGAAAGACATTCAGTACTTC. Translated, it gives CASSLDPAGKDIQYF.

This chain uses TRBV18 with TRBJ2-1; perhaps TRBD2 as D (6 bases). CDR1 is KGHSH and CDR2 is LQKENI in the germline V gene. Trimming took 6 bases from V and 5 from J, leaving 8 bases between them. CDR3 length: 12 residues. The CDR3 loop reads CASSRGNNEQFF. The DNA of the CDR3 is TGTGCCAGCTCGCGGGGTAACAATGAGCAGTTCTTC.

The chain joins TRBV7-8 to TRBJ2-7, with 11 bases matching TRBD2. The length of the CDR3 is 15 residues. Germline V lookup: CDR1 SGHVS, CDR2 FQNEAQ. V lost 2 bases, J lost 3 bases, and 3 bases stayed unmatched. CDR3 bases: TGTGCCAGCAGCTTAACTAGCGGGGGAGACTACGAGCAGTACTTC. Protein: CASSLTSGGDYEQYF.

The chain recombines TRBV29-1 with TRBJ1-4, with 8 bases identical to TRBD1. J was trimmed by 3 bases and V by 5 bases; bases with no gene match: 2. Germline V gene sequence: CDR1 SQVTM, CDR2 ANQGSEA. The CDR3 has 13 amino acids. The CDR3 loop reads CSVRQGPNEKLFF. The CDR3 DNA reads TGCAGCGTTCGACAGGGGCCTAATGAAAAACTGTTTTTT.